This T cell receptor beta chain was recovered during a study of blood T cell repertoires in COVID-19 (dated by TCRdb to the early 2020s). About the study as a whole: Samples covering the acute and convalescent phases of COVID-19 were provided by collaborators in the United States, Italy and Spain. The prospective study material was composed of cDNA or gDNA derived from T cells, B-cell-depleted T cells, or PBMCs. The sample metadata nearly always contained a de-identified subject ID, COVID-19 status, age in years and sex. HLA class I and class II types, where available, came from metadata supplied by the sample provider rather than from assay-based typing. The repertoires were made available in a free public database intended to serve as a resource for research on the immune response to SARS-CoV-2. Deeply sampled blood TCRbeta repertoires from subjects exposed to, actively infected with, or recovered from COVID-19 were included in the dataset. Samples were obtained from the ongoing ImmuneRACE study (first 160 participants) and from roughly 1,300 subjects provided by 6 global collaborators.

One collaborating source in Seattle enrolled patients during active infection and followed them longitudinally through the course of disease. Each collaborating institution followed its own protocols to collect whole blood in K2EDTA tubes. For TCRbeta analysis, collaborators shipped samples as frozen whole blood, isolated PBMCs, or DNA extracted from either of those sample types. Study-level results and caveats: How much clinical and demographic metadata was included differed by source and by participant, and the metadata was provided uncurated.

The immunoSEQ Assay, a bias-controlled multiplex PCR, was used to amplify TCRbeta CDR3 regions from genomic DNA. Concerning the study's data processing: The number of nucleated cells in each sample was estimated by amplification of reference gene primers within the assay. To quantify the absolute abundance of each unique TCRbeta CDR3 rearrangement, sequence reads were collapsed and filtered. For each sample, productive Simpson clonality was calculated by taking the square root of Simpson's diversity index across productive rearrangements. TCRdb mirrors the immuneACCESS table, restricted to in-frame sequences. Some clones are absent from its copies; in checked studies, under half trace to an unresolved V gene, and the reason for the others is unknown. Clonal size and the V and J genes are those of that table, whereas D and trimming came from the DNA. For this sample the table gives some 150,000 clones, of which approximately 81% were detected only once. Around 15% of the sample comes from the top ten.

Details on this clone: Its binding antigen is unknown. There are no base qualities to consult, and no much larger clone falls within one base.

At the junction V is shortened by 5 bases and J by 5 bases, with 18 bases in between. From the germline V gene, CDR1 is SGHAT and CDR2 is FQNNGV. The CDR3 runs 15 residues from the cysteine to the phenylalanine. The sequence is cut down to CDR3 DNA, 45 bases in frame from base 1. The sequence links TRBV11-2 to TRBJ1-1; matching of 6 bases hints at TRBD1 as the D gene. The origin of this receptor is a woman aged 65 to 85 with COVID-19, enrolled during active disease. The sequenced material came from peripheral blood. The DNA sequence follows: TGTGCCAGCAGCCTTCCGACAGGCATTCGGACTGAAGCTTTCTTT. The encoded protein is CASSLPTGIRTEAFF.